Listed below are T cell receptor beta chains from one sample, sequenced in a study of Ad26.COV2.S vaccination and SARS-CoV-2 variants. Only in-frame clones appear in the TCRdb table, and some are missing; sequencing was by immunoSEQ multiplex PCR. The sample shows about 420,000 clones, more than 75% of them seen only once. The sample here was peripheral blood, taken in a trial of Ad26.COV2.S vaccine versus placebo. All receptors derive from a person aged 18 to 65 who received the Ad26.COV2.S COVID-19 vaccine or a placebo. CDR3s include the opening cysteine and the closing phenylalanine or tryptophan. Fields, in order: J gene, D gene, V gene, CDR3 DNA, CDR3 protein. The D gene is left open where the match is weak.

TRBJ2-1,.,TRBV11-2,TGTGCCAGCAGCTCCGCCGTTTCTGGGGCAGGCTACAATGAGCAGTTCTTC,CASSSAVSGAGYNEQFF
TRBJ1-1,.,TRBV30,TGTGCCTGGAGCCTTTCCATGAACACTGAAGCTTTCTTT,CAWSLSMNTEAFF
TRBJ1-5,.,TRBV12-3/TRBV12-4,TGTGCCAGCAGTGGGGCTAGCAATCAGCCCCAGCATTTT,CASSGASNQPQHF
TRBJ2-3,.,TRBV5-6,TGTGCCAGCAGCCAAGGGGGGCTCTTCACAGATACGCAGTATTTT,CASSQGGLFTDTQYF
TRBJ1-1,.,TRBV19,TGTGCCAGTAGTATACGTGAGAATAACGCTGAAGCTTTCTTT,CASSIRENNAEAFF
TRBJ1-6,.,TRBV4-3,TGCGCCAGCAGCCCCCGGGACCTCCGGACCTATAATTCACCCCTCCACTTT,CASSPRDLRTYNSPLHF
TRBJ2-7,.,TRBV5-4,TGTGCCAGCAGCTCTAACCCGAGGGGGACCCACGAGCAGTACTTC,CASSSNPRGTHEQYF
TRBJ1-1,.,TRBV2,TGTGCCAGCAGTGGTACCTCGACCCGCACTGAAGCTTTCTTT,CASSGTSTRTEAFF
TRBJ1-6,TRBD1,TRBV9,TGTGCCAGCAGCCCCCGAGGACAGGCGTTTAATTCACCCCTCCACTTT,CASSPRGQAFNSPLHF
TRBJ2-3,TRBD1,TRBV5-8,TGTGCCAGCAGCCCCGGGACAGCTAGCACAGATACGCAGTATTTT,CASSPGTASTDTQYF
TRBJ1-4,TRBD1,TRBV15,TGTGCCACCAGCAGGGGACAGGGGGTTAATGAAAAACTGTTTTTT,CATSRGQGVNEKLFF
TRBJ1-1,TRBD1,TRBV7-8,TGTGCCAGCAGCTCCAACAGGGGAACTGAAGCTTTCTTT,CASSSNRGTEAFF
TRBJ2-1,TRBD1,TRBV5-6,TGTGCCAGCAGCTTGTTCACAGGGGGGAACAATGAGCAGTTCTTC,CASSLFTGGNNEQFF
TRBJ1-6,.,TRBV3-1/TRBV3-2,TGTGCCAGCAGCCAAAACAAAGGATATAATTCACCCCTCCACTTT,CASSQNKGYNSPLHF
TRBJ2-2,.,TRBV7-6,TGTGCCAGCAGCGGCGGCGCGAACACCGGGGAGCTGTTTTTT,CASSGGANTGELFF
TRBJ2-3,TRBD2,TRBV28,TGTGCCAGCAGTTCAGGACTAGCGGGGGGGCAAGATACGCAGTATTTT,CASSSGLAGGQDTQYF
TRBJ2-7,TRBD1,TRBV28,TGTGCCAGCAGCTCGTTACAGGGGCCGGGAAGGTACGAGCAGTACTTC,CASSSLQGPGRYEQYF
TRBJ1-4,TRBD1,TRBV11-2,TGTGCCAGCAGCGGCCGTACCGGGACAGCTAATGAAAAACTGTTTTTT,CASSGRTGTANEKLFF
TRBJ2-5,.,TRBV7-8,TGTGCCAGCAGCCCTCGTCGGATCCAAGAGACCCAGTACTTC,CASSPRRIQETQYF
TRBJ1-1,TRBD1,TRBV19,TGTGCCAGTATGCCCCGGACAGGGCGGTGGACTGAAGCTTTCTTT,CASMPRTGRWTEAFF
TRBJ2-5,.,TRBV6-2/TRBV6-3,TGTGCCAGCAGTCCCTCGCGGCTCTCCCAAGGGACCCAGTACTTC,CASSPSRLSQGTQYF
TRBJ2-1,.,TRBV3-1/TRBV3-2,TGTGCCAGCAGTCCACGGACATCCGTGGGTTGGAATGAGCAGTTCTTC,CASSPRTSVGWNEQFF
TRBJ2-1,.,TRBV21-1,TGTGCCAGCAGCAAAGCTGGCAGAGAGCAGTTCTTC,CASSKAGREQFF